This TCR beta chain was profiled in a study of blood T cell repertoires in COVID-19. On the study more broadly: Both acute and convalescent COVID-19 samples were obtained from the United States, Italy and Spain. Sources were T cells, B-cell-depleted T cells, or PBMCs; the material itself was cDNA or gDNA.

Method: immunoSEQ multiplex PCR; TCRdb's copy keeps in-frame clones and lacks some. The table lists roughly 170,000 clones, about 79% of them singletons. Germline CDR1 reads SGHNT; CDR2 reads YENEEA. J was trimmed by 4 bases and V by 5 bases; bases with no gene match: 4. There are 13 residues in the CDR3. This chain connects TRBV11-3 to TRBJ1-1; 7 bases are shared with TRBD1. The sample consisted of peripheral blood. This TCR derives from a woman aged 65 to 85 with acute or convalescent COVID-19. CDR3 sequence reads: CASSATGSTEAFF. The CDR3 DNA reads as TGTGCCAGCAGCGCGACAGGGAGCACTGAAGCTTTCTTT.